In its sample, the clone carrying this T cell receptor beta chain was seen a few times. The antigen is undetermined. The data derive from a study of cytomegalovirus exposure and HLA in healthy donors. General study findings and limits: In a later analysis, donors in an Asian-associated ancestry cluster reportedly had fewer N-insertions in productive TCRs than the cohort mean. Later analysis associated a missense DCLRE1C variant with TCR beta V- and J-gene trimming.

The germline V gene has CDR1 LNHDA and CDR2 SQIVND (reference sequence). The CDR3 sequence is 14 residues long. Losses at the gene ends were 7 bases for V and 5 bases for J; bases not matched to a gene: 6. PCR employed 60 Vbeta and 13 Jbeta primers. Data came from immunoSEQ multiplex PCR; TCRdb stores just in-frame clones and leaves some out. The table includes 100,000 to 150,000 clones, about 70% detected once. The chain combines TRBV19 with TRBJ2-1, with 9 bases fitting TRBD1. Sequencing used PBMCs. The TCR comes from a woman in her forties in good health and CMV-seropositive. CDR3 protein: CASKNRGLNNEQFF. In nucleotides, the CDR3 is TGTGCCAGTAAAAACAGGGGGCTGAACAATGAGCAGTTCTTC.